This TCR beta chain came from a study of cytomegalovirus exposure and HLA in healthy donors. Study details: Earlier findings included roughly 100 million unique TCR beta sequences obtained from about 180 million T cells.

Use of 60 Vbeta and 13 Jbeta primers characterized the PCR. TCRdb's table, derived via immunoSEQ multiplex PCR, lists solely in-frame clones and lacks some. The table lists about 78,000 clones. J was trimmed by 5 bases and V by 3 bases; bases with no gene match: 14. This CDR3 is 17 amino acids long. Germline V CDR1 and CDR2: LNHNV, YYDKDF (reference sequence). Source material: PBMCs. The chain carries TRBV15 and TRBJ2-3; 7 bases line up with TRBD2. The clonotype originates from a female donor in good health and CMV-seropositive. For the CDR3, the DNA is TGTGCCACCAGCAGCTTTCCGCGGGGGTCTAGCGTAGATACGCAGTATTTT. Its translation: CATSSFPRGSSVDTQYF.